This paragraph covers one TCR beta chain sequence. Its antigen is not known. This sample stems from a study of OX40 agonist ivuxolimab in advanced cancers. Whole-study context: Treatment of patients was with ivuxolimab, an agonistic anti-OX40 (CD134) antibody.

This CDR3 comprises 16 residues. Germline V CDR1 and CDR2: SGHVS, FNYEAQ. The V end was cut by 2 bases, the J end by 5 bases, with 18 bases between. Overall study findings and caveats: No antigen was identified for the clonally expanded peripheral T cells.

TCRdb's table, derived via immunoSEQ multiplex PCR, lists solely in-frame clones and lacks some. The repertoire has 40,000 to 50,000 clones, over 75% of them found once; the top ten carry 10% to 15%. Autoimmune disease history or systemic immunosuppression was exclusionary. On cycle 4 day 1 and cycle 7 day 1, as well as at baseline, blood was sampled. The material sequenced was CD4+ or CD8+ T cells sorted from blood, taken in a trial of the OX40 agonist ivuxolimab. This TCR was sampled from an adult with an advanced solid tumor such as melanoma, head and neck, liver or kidney cancer. The V gene is TRBV7-6, the J gene TRBJ2-5; no clear D gene. CDR3 region: CASSLPPGGAFETQYF. The CDR3 bases are TGTGCCAGCAGCTTACCGCCGGGTGGTGCATTTGAGACCCAGTACTTC.